This is a list of T cell receptor beta chains from one sample in a study of blood T cell repertoires in COVID-19. Profiled with immunoSEQ multiplex PCR; TCRdb holds only in-frame clones, not every one. Among around 200,000 clones listed, about 82% were seen once. Sequences were obtained from PBMCs or T cells enriched from blood (not recorded which). The receptors come from a man in his forties with acute COVID-19. The CDR3 runs from the conserved cysteine through the conserved F or W. A D gene is named only where the DNA matches it firmly. Clone sizes are given selectively: once, few, many, or a class where the clone is expanded.

CDR3 DNA: TGCGCCAGCAGCCAAGATCCAGGGGAGAAGCCCCAGCATTTT
CDR3 protein: CASSQDPGEKPQHF
J gene: TRBJ1-5
clone size: -
D gene: -
V gene: TRBV4-1

CDR3 DNA: TGTGCCAGCAGCCGCACCCCCTTCACCACCCAGAACAATGAGCAGTTCTTC
CDR3 protein: CASSRTPFTTQNNEQFF
J gene: TRBJ2-1
clone size: once
D gene: -
V gene: TRBV7-3

CDR3 DNA: TGTGCCAGTAGTATGCGCCAGGGCGACGAGCAGTACTTC
CDR3 protein: CASSMRQGDEQYF
J gene: TRBJ2-7
clone size: -
D gene: -
V gene: TRBV19

CDR3 DNA: TGCGCCAGCAGCCCCCAACAGGGAGCTAACTATGGCTACACCTTC
CDR3 protein: CASSPQQGANYGYTF
J gene: TRBJ1-2
clone size: -
D gene: -
V gene: TRBV5-1

CDR3 DNA: TGTGCCAGCGCTAGCAGCGATTACACCGGGGAGCTGTTTTTT
CDR3 protein: CASASSDYTGELFF
J gene: TRBJ2-2
clone size: -
D gene: -
V gene: TRBV24-1

CDR3 DNA: TGTGCCAGCAGTCAGAGGGACAGCACCTACGAGCAGTACTTC
CDR3 protein: CASSQRDSTYEQYF
J gene: TRBJ2-7
clone size: -
D gene: TRBD1
V gene: TRBV3-1/TRBV3-2

CDR3 DNA: TGTGCCAGCAGTGAAGATTTAGGACTAGCGGGACGAGAGACCCAGTACTTC
CDR3 protein: CASSEDLGLAGRETQYF
J gene: TRBJ2-5
clone size: few
D gene: TRBD2
V gene: TRBV6-1

CDR3 DNA: TGCGCCAGCAGCTCCACAGGGGGCTCTGTACACGAGCAGTACTTC
CDR3 protein: CASSSTGGSVHEQYF
J gene: TRBJ2-7
clone size: -
D gene: TRBD1
V gene: TRBV5-1

CDR3 DNA: TGTGCCACCGGGGTAGCGGGAGGATGGGATGAGCAGTTCTTC
CDR3 protein: CATGVAGGWDEQFF
J gene: TRBJ2-1
clone size: -
D gene: TRBD2
V gene: TRBV27

CDR3 DNA: TGTGCCAGCAGTTTAGTAGGTGGAGGGACTAGCGGCTCCTACAATGAGCAGTTCTTC
CDR3 protein: CASSLVGGGTSGSYNEQFF
J gene: TRBJ2-1
clone size: -
D gene: TRBD2
V gene: TRBV27

CDR3 DNA: TGCGCCAGCAGCCCACGGCAGAGGGATACGCAGTATTTT
CDR3 protein: CASSPRQRDTQYF
J gene: TRBJ2-3
clone size: -
D gene: -
V gene: TRBV5-1

CDR3 DNA: TGTGCCAGCAGTGGTCAGTTGGGGGGAACAGAGACCCAGTACTTC
CDR3 protein: CASSGQLGGTETQYF
J gene: TRBJ2-5
clone size: -
D gene: -
V gene: TRBV6-1

CDR3 DNA: TGCGCCAGCAGCCAATTCAGTTCGGGAGCCGACTACGAGCAGTACTTC
CDR3 protein: CASSQFSSGADYEQYF
J gene: TRBJ2-7
clone size: -
D gene: -
V gene: TRBV4-3

CDR3 DNA: TGTGCCAGCAGCTACCTTCCAGGGGGCTCTGGAAACACCATATATTTT
CDR3 protein: CASSYLPGGSGNTIYF
J gene: TRBJ1-3
clone size: once
D gene: TRBD1
V gene: TRBV7-6

CDR3 DNA: TGTGCCAGCAGCCTAACAGGTGGCTTAGGTTATGGCTACACCTTC
CDR3 protein: CASSLTGGLGYGYTF
J gene: TRBJ1-2
clone size: -
D gene: -
V gene: TRBV3-1/TRBV3-2

CDR3 DNA: TGTGCCAGCAACAGACTAGCGGGCTCCTACAATGAGCAGTTCTTC
CDR3 protein: CASNRLAGSYNEQFF
J gene: TRBJ2-1
clone size: -
D gene: TRBD2
V gene: TRBV9

CDR3 DNA: TGTGCCGTGAAGACAGGGCAGGATACGCAGCCCCAGCATTTT
CDR3 protein: CAVKTGQDTQPQHF
J gene: TRBJ1-5
clone size: few
D gene: TRBD1
V gene: TRBV6-5

CDR3 DNA: TGTGCCAGCAGTTTAAAGCGGGAGGAGCAGTTCTTC
CDR3 protein: CASSLKREEQFF
J gene: TRBJ2-1
clone size: once
D gene: TRBD2
V gene: TRBV28

CDR3 DNA: TGTGCCAGTACCATAGGAAGACAGACCCAAGCTTTCTTT
CDR3 protein: CASTIGRQTQAFF
J gene: TRBJ1-1
clone size: -
D gene: -
V gene: TRBV19

CDR3 DNA: TGTGCCAGCAGTTACCCCCCGGGTCGAAGACTCAATGAGCAGTTCTTC
CDR3 protein: CASSYPPGRRLNEQFF
J gene: TRBJ2-1
clone size: -
D gene: -
V gene: TRBV6-5

CDR3 DNA: TGTGCCAGCAGTTCGCGGCTCCACAATGAGCAGTTCTTC
CDR3 protein: CASSSRLHNEQFF
J gene: TRBJ2-1
clone size: once
D gene: -
V gene: TRBV28

CDR3 DNA: TGTGCCACCAGTGGCGCAGGACCAGGGGGGCCTGGGGCCAACGTCCTGACTTTC
CDR3 protein: CATSGAGPGGPGANVLTF
J gene: TRBJ2-6
clone size: -
D gene: -
V gene: TRBV24-1

CDR3 DNA: TGTGCCAGCAGCCCCTTTCGGACAGAGACCTACGAGCAGTACTTC
CDR3 protein: CASSPFRTETYEQYF
J gene: TRBJ2-7
clone size: -
D gene: -
V gene: TRBV9

CDR3 DNA: TGTGCCACCAGTGTCCGTGGCGGGGGTTCAGATACGCAGTATTTT
CDR3 protein: CATSVRGGGSDTQYF
J gene: TRBJ2-3
clone size: -
D gene: TRBD2
V gene: TRBV24-1

CDR3 DNA: TGTGCCAGCAGGAGGGGACAGCCTACTAACTATGGCTACACCTTC
CDR3 protein: CASRRGQPTNYGYTF
J gene: TRBJ1-2
clone size: -
D gene: TRBD1
V gene: TRBV6-5

CDR3 DNA: TGTGCCAGCAGATTTGACAAGAACACTGAAGCTTTCTTT
CDR3 protein: CASRFDKNTEAFF
J gene: TRBJ1-1
clone size: -
D gene: -
V gene: TRBV6-5

CDR3 DNA: TGCGCCAGCAGAATAGCGGGAGGGGTCGGTTACGAGCAGTACTTC
CDR3 protein: CASRIAGGVGYEQYF
J gene: TRBJ2-7
clone size: -
D gene: TRBD2
V gene: TRBV10-2

CDR3 DNA: TGCGCCAGCAGCCAAGGACAGTACACCGGGGAGCTGTTTTTT
CDR3 protein: CASSQGQYTGELFF
J gene: TRBJ2-2
clone size: few
D gene: -
V gene: TRBV4-3

CDR3 DNA: TGTGCCATCAGTGAGTCGCCCAGCGAGCAGTACTTC
CDR3 protein: CAISESPSEQYF
J gene: TRBJ2-7
clone size: few
D gene: -
V gene: TRBV10-3

CDR3 DNA: TGTGCCAGCTCACAGACAGGGACGAACACTGAAGCTTTCTTT
CDR3 protein: CASSQTGTNTEAFF
J gene: TRBJ1-1
clone size: -
D gene: TRBD1
V gene: TRBV18

CDR3 DNA: TGCAGCGTTGAACCCGCGGCAGCTTTCTTT
CDR3 protein: CSVEPAAAFF
J gene: TRBJ1-1
clone size: -
D gene: -
V gene: TRBV29-1

CDR3 DNA: TGTGCTAGCAGCTTAGGGACAGGTTACCAAGAGACCCAGTACTTC
CDR3 protein: CASSLGTGYQETQYF
J gene: TRBJ2-5
clone size: once
D gene: TRBD1
V gene: TRBV7-7

CDR3 DNA: TGCGCCAGCAGCCAAGATACCCTAGCGGGAGTGGGGAACATTCAGTACTTC
CDR3 protein: CASSQDTLAGVGNIQYF
J gene: TRBJ2-4
clone size: -
D gene: TRBD2
V gene: TRBV4-3

CDR3 DNA: TGTGCCAGCAGTTTGACCGGCGGGTACGAGCAGTACTTC
CDR3 protein: CASSLTGGYEQYF
J gene: TRBJ2-7
clone size: -
D gene: -
V gene: TRBV12-3/TRBV12-4

CDR3 DNA: TGTGCCAGCTCACGACAGACTAGCGGGCTCTCCTACAATGAGCAGTTCTTC
CDR3 protein: CASSRQTSGLSYNEQFF
J gene: TRBJ2-1
clone size: -
D gene: TRBD2
V gene: TRBV18

CDR3 DNA: TGTGCCAGCAGCAGGGGACAGGGGCACTACGAGCAGTACTTC
CDR3 protein: CASSRGQGHYEQYF
J gene: TRBJ2-7
clone size: -
D gene: TRBD1
V gene: TRBV5-4

CDR3 DNA: TGTGCCAGCAGCTTAGTAGTTGGCCTAGCGAAATACAATGAGCAGTTCTTC
CDR3 protein: CASSLVVGLAKYNEQFF
J gene: TRBJ2-1
clone size: -
D gene: -
V gene: TRBV7-2